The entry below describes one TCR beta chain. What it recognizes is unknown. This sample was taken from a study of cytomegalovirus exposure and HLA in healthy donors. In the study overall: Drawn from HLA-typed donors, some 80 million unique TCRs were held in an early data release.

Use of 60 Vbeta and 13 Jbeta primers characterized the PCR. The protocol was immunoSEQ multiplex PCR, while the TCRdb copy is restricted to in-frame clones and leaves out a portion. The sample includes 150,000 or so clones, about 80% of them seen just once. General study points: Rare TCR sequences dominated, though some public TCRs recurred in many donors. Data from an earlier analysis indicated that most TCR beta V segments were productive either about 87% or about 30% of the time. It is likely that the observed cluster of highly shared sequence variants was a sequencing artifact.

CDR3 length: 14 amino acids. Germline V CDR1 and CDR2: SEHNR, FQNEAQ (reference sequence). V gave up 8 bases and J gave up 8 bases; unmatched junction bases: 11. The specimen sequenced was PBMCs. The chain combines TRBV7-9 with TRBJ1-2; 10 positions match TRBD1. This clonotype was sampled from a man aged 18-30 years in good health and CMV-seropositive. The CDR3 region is CASRPPGQGIGYTF. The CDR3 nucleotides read TGTGCCAGCCGCCCCCCGGGACAGGGGATCGGCTACACCTTC.